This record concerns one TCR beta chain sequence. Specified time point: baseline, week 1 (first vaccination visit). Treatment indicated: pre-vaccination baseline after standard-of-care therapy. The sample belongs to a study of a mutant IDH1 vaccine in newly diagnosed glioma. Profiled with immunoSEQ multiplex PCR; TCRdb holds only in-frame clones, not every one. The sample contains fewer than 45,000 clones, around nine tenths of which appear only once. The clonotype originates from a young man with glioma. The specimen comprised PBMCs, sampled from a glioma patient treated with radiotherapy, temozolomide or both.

The CDR3 is CASSPRGERAGNNEQFF. The DNA for the CDR3 is TGTGCCAGCAGCCCCCGGGGGGAGAGGGCCGGGAACAATGAGCAGTTCTTC. The gene calls are TRBV9 and TRBJ2-1, with TRBD2 matching over 7 bases. This CDR3 has 17 amino acids. Germline V gene sequence: CDR1 SGDLS, CDR2 YYNGEE. The J segment lost 5 bases and the V segment lost 4 bases, leaving 15 bases of the junction unmatched.